Presented here are 21 T cell receptor beta chains from one specimen sequenced in a study of vaccination effects on CD4 cells after COVID-19. Profiling relied on immunoSEQ multiplex PCR, and the TCRdb table lists in-frame clones only, not all of them. The data hold 67,000 or so clones, with around 72% observed a single time. Their antigens remain unidentified. Peptide-pool stimulation followed by sequencing identified expanded antigen-specific CD4+ clonotypes in the ViraFEST assay. When less than 13 days of culture had elapsed, CD4+ T cells were isolated. Vaccine recipients lacked prior SARS-CoV-2 infection and had negative nucleocapsid antibodies. The sample was CD4+ T cells from PBMCs cultured with HCoV-OC43 spike peptides, taken before COVID-19 vaccination. As to subset: HCoV-OC43 spike overlapping peptide pool stimulation. These TCRs come from a human donor who received a COVID-19 vaccine.

The chain has TRBV6-2 or TRBV6-3 and TRBJ2-2; the D gene is possibly TRBD2 (7 bases). There are 13 residues in the CDR3. Germline V gene data show CDR1 as MNHEY and CDR2 as SVGEGT. The V gene lost 6 bases and the J gene lost 6 bases, with 11 bases spanning the gap. CDR3 sequence (DNA): TGTGCCAGCAGCGGGGAGGGGGCCGGGGAGCTGTTTTTT. This translates into CASSGEGAGELFF.

The chain has TRBV28 and TRBJ2-2; TRBD1 agrees at 7 bases. After removal of 6 bases from V and 8 bases from J, the junction contained 9 bases not matched to a gene. The germline CDR1 and CDR2 sequences are MDHEN and SYDVKM. The CDR3 extends over 14 amino acids. The CDR3 is CASSQPDRLGELFF. The DNA for the CDR3 is TGTGCCAGCAGCCAACCGGACAGGTTGGGGGAGCTGTTTTTT.

The CDR3 spells CASRKGGSLTEAFF. As DNA, the CDR3 is TGTGCCAGCAGGAAGGGGGGATCCCTGACTGAAGCTTTCTTT. The gene calls are TRBV28 and TRBJ1-1; TRBD1 is a possible D gene (6 bases). In germline, CDR1 is MDHEN, CDR2 SYDVKM. The CDR3 sequence is 14 residues long. The V gene lost 6 bases and the J gene lost 5 bases, with 16 bases spanning the gap.

V is TRBV18 and J is TRBJ2-2; TRBD1 agrees at 9 bases. The V and J ends lost 0 bases and 2 bases, in that order; junction bases with no gene match: 4. The germline V gene has CDR1 KGHSH and CDR2 LQKENI. The CDR3 covers 17 residues. The CDR3 loop reads CASSPPGQGINTGELFF. In nucleotides, the CDR3 is TGTGCCAGCTCACCACCGGGACAGGGTATTAACACCGGGGAGCTGTTTTTT.

The V and J genes are TRBV7-2 and TRBJ2-7; D is possibly TRBD2 (5 bases). Germline V gives CDR1 SGHTA, CDR2 FQGNSA. This CDR3 has 14 residues. Trimming took 2 bases from V and 4 from J, leaving 12 bases between them. For the CDR3, the DNA is TGTGCCAGCAGCTTATCCAGCGGAATTTACGAGCAGTACGTC. This encodes CASSLSSGIYEQYV.

In its sample, this clone was seen a few times. The rearrangement joins TRBV19 to TRBJ2-2; TRBD1 agrees at 9 bases. Germline trimming cut 7 bases from V and 6 bases from J; bases unmatched to any gene: 6. The V gene's germline CDR1 is LNHDA and CDR2 SQIVND (reference sequence). The CDR3 sequence is 14 residues long. CDR3 residues: CASNWDRVAGELFF. CDR3 DNA: TGTGCCAGTAACTGGGACAGGGTAGCCGGGGAGCTGTTTTTT.

This clone was picked up a small number of times. The J gene is TRBJ1-4, the V gene TRBV18; maybe TRBD1 (6 bases). CDR1 and CDR2 (germline): KGHSH, LQKENI. The CDR3 is made up of 14 amino acids. The V end was cut by 3 bases, the J end by 7 bases, with 12 bases between. The CDR3 region has the DNA TGTGCCAGCTCACCGGGACACGACGGTGAAAAACTGTTTTTT. Translated, it gives CASSPGHDGEKLFF. The whole variable domain, filled in from reference TRBV18 and TRBJ1-4, reads NAGVMQNPRHLVRRRGQEARLRCSPMKGHSHVYWYRQLPEEGLKFMVYLQKENIIDESGMPKERFSAEFPKEGPSILRIQQVVRGDSAAYFCASSPGHDGEKLFFGSGTQLSVL.

The chain has TRBV27 and TRBJ2-1; 7 bases fit TRBD2. The CDR3 totals 15 residues. Germline V gene sequence: CDR1 MNHEY, CDR2 SMNVEV (reference sequence). V trimming: 2 bases; J trimming: 12 bases; junction bases outside the gene matches: 13. CDR3: CASSLVAGPGVVQFF. The CDR3 coding sequence is TGTGCCAGCAGTTTAGTAGCGGGCCCGGGGGTGGTGCAGTTCTTC.

V usage is TRBV7-2 and J usage is TRBJ2-5, with D maybe TRBD2 (6 bases). The CDR3 is 15 residues long. Germline-derived CDR1 and CDR2 are SGHTA and FQGNSA. The germline V and J ends were trimmed by 4 bases and 4 bases, with 16 bases remaining between them. CDR3 protein: CASSSLSRLVETQYF. The CDR3 DNA reads TGTGCCAGCAGCTCCCTTTCCCGACTAGTAGAGACCCAGTACTTC.

The J gene is TRBJ1-2, the V gene TRBV28, with 7 bases lining up with TRBD1. Germline V gene data show CDR1 as MDHEN and CDR2 as SYDVKM. V shed 6 bases, J shed 7 bases, and the junction held 8 bases outside the gene matches. This CDR3 comprises 13 residues. CDR3 region: CASRAQGIRGYTF. In DNA form, the CDR3 reads TGTGCCAGCAGGGCACAGGGGATTCGTGGCTACACCTTC.

The chain carries TRBV18 and TRBJ2-4, with D possibly being TRBD2 (5 bases). The germline CDR1 and CDR2 sequences are KGHSH and LQKENI. V shed 3 bases and J shed 0 bases, with 12 bases lying between them. This CDR3 contains 16 residues. CDR3 in amino acids: CASSPGSALAKNIQYF. The CDR3 region has the DNA TGTGCCAGCTCACCGGGGAGCGCTCTAGCCAAAAACATTCAGTACTTC.

This clone was seen more than once but under ten times. This rearrangement joins TRBV9 to TRBJ2-1; 7 bases are a match to TRBD2. The V segment lost 4 bases and the J segment 5 bases; nucleotides outside the gene matches: 12. The CDR3 has 16 residues. The germline CDR1 and CDR2 sequences are SGDLS and YYNGEE. The CDR3 region is CASSTPGGTYDNEQFF. CDR3 DNA sequence: TGTGCCAGCAGCACCCCCGGGGGGACTTACGACAATGAGCAGTTCTTC.

This sequence joins TRBV5-1 and TRBJ2-1; D is possibly TRBD1 (5 bases). Per germline, CDR1 SGHRS and CDR2 YFSETQ. There are 14 residues in the CDR3. V lost 4 bases, J lost 6 bases, and 14 bases lay in between. CDR3 sequence (DNA): TGCGCCAGCAGCCCGGCCCCAGGGCCCAATGAGCAGTTCTTC. Residues: CASSPAPGPNEQFF.

This clone was seen once. This chain connects TRBV10-2 to TRBJ1-5, with a possible D match to TRBD1 (5 bases). V was cut by 2 bases and J by 0 bases, with 11 bases left in between. This CDR3 region has 16 residues. The germline gives CDR1 WSHSY, CDR2 SAAADI. Here the CDR3 reads CASSETGTYSNQPQHF. As DNA, the CDR3 is TGCGCCAGCAGTGAGACAGGAACCTATAGCAATCAGCCCCAGCATTTT.

The chain employs TRBV7-8 and TRBJ2-5; the D gene could be TRBD1 or TRBD2 (5 bases each). This CDR3 has 14 residues. The V and J ends lost 4 bases and 2 bases respectively, with 11 bases between them. Germline V gene data show CDR1 as SGHVS and CDR2 as FQNEAQ. The CDR3 reads CASSWGTVQETQYF. CDR3 nucleotides: TGTGCCAGCAGCTGGGGGACGGTGCAAGAGACCCAGTACTTC.

A few counts support this clone. The CDR3 here is CASSPLEGVKNIQYF. The CDR3 DNA reads TGTGCCAGCTCACCACTTGAGGGGGTCAAAAACATTCAGTACTTC. The chain has TRBV18 and TRBJ2-4; possibly TRBD1 for D (6 bases). This CDR3 is built from 15 residues. CDR1 is KGHSH and CDR2 is LQKENI in the germline V gene. V dropped 1 base and J dropped 3 bases, with 10 bases sitting between them.

V usage is TRBV5-1 and J usage is TRBJ2-3; D is unresolved. Germline values: CDR1 SGHRS, CDR2 YFSETQ. Trimming cost V 4 bases and J 0 bases, with 12 bases left between them. This CDR3 contains 15 residues. CDR3 DNA sequence: TGCGCCAGCAGCCCGTCCGACCCCAGCACAGATACGCAGTATTTT. Protein product: CASSPSDPSTDTQYF. Full variable domain (remainder filled in from reference TRBV5-1 and TRBJ2-3): KAGVTQTPRYLIKTRGQQVTLSCSPISGHRSVSWYQQTPGQGLQFLFEYFSETQRNKGNFPGRFSGRQFSNSRSEMNVSTLELGDSALYLCASSPSDPSTDTQYFGPGTRLTVL.

The chain is built from TRBV4-1 and TRBJ1-1; the match to TRBD1 covers 8 bases. Trimming at V came to 1 base and at J to 6 bases, leaving 1 base not matched to a gene. In germline, CDR1 is MGHRA, CDR2 YSYEKL. This CDR3 spans 13 amino acids. The CDR3 region has the DNA TGCGCCAGCAGCCAAGCAGGGGGCCCTGAAGCTTTCTTT. It codes for CASSQAGGPEAFF.

The chain combines TRBV6-5 with TRBJ1-1; D possibly corresponds to TRBD1 (6 bases). This CDR3 is built from 14 residues. Germline loops: CDR1 MNHEY, CDR2 SVGAGI. V lost 6 bases, J lost 0 bases, and 11 bases lay in between. CDR3 sequence reads: CASRGQLMNTEAFF. CDR3 in DNA: TGTGCCAGCAGAGGACAGCTCATGAACACTGAAGCTTTCTTT.

The chain is built from TRBV25-1 and TRBJ1-1, with 8 bases lining up with TRBD1. CDR1 MGHDK and CDR2 SYGVNS come from the germline V gene. The CDR3 is 14 amino acids. J gave up 5 bases and V 6 bases, and 8 bases lay outside the gene matches. The CDR3 DNA reads TGTGCCAGCAGGAACAGGGGGGGTGGGACTGAAGCTTTCTTT. This translates into CASRNRGGGTEAFF. Combining the CDR3 with reference TRBV25-1 and TRBJ1-1 gives the whole variable domain EADIYQTPRYLVIGTGKKITLECSQTMGHDKMYWYQQDPGMELHLIHYSYGVNSTEKGDLSSESTVSRIRTEHFPLTLESARPSHTSQYLCASRNRGGGTEAFFGQGTRLTVV.

V usage is TRBV5-5 and J usage is TRBJ2-7, with D unresolved. CDR3 length equals 15 residues. V lost 1 base to trimming and J lost 3 bases, with 14 bases between them. Germline V gene data show CDR1 as SGHKS and CDR2 as YYEKEE (reference sequence). The CDR3, as DNA: TGTGCCAGCAGCTTGAACTCCGACAATTTCTACGAGCAGTACGTC. Translating it yields CASSLNSDNFYEQYV.